The subject of this entry is one T cell receptor (beta chain). In germline, CDR1 is LGHDT, CDR2 YNNKEL (reference sequence). There are 16 residues in the CDR3. V lost 0 bases, J lost 5 bases, and 7 bases stayed unmatched. The source of the sample is a study of T cell responses to AZD1222 COVID-19 vaccine. Sequencing was performed with immunoSEQ multiplex PCR; in TCRdb, only in-frame clones are kept and a portion is missing. Seen here are about 96,000 clones, 80% to 90% observed once, and the top ten hold more than 1.5%. The source is an adult in good health. Sequencing was performed on peripheral blood, taken on day 0 of AZD1222 vaccination. The chain combines TRBV3-1 (or the pseudogene TRBV3-2) with TRBJ2-7, with 10 bases matching TRBD1. In DNA, the CDR3 is TGTGCCAGCAGCCAAGATCGAAGGGACAGGGGCAACGAGCAGTACTTC. Its translation: CASSQDRRDRGNEQYF.